This T cell receptor (beta chain) comes out of a study of patients and donors after allogeneic stem cell transplantation. TCRdb independently ran MiXCR on the RT-PCR reads; one entry per CDR3 protein. The data show 70,000 to 85,000 distinct CDR3 sequences, with around a quarter seen just once and approximately 26% held by the top ten. Germline V gene sequence: CDR1 MNHEY, CDR2 SVGEGT. The V gene end was trimmed by 2 bases and the J gene end by 2 bases; junction bases not matched to a gene: 4. The CDR3 has 15 residues. This clonotype has more than one count but fewer than ten. The specimen was blood, either unsorted or a sorted T cell fraction (not recorded which). The origin of this receptor is a human donor who was either an allogeneic HSCT recipient or a stem cell or donor lymphocyte infusion donor (not recorded which). It is not recorded whose cells these are; they may come from a transplant donor. V usage is TRBV6-2 or TRBV6-3 and J usage is TRBJ2-3, with 7 bases aligning to TRBD1. The CDR3, as DNA: TGTGCCAGCAGTTACCTAGGGGGCTACACAGATACGCAGTATTTT. It encodes CASSYLGGYTDTQYF.